This TCR beta chain was captured by sequencing in a study of T cells after yellow fever vaccination. Study conclusions and caveats: Primary-vaccination clones mostly resurfaced post-booster (about 95% CD4, more than 80% CD8).

Trimming removed 6 bases at V and 1 base at J, with 11 bases between. The CDR3 has 14 residues. From germline, CDR1 is SGHTA and CDR2 FQGTGA. Synthesis of TCR cDNA relied on 5'RACE template switching, which attached a universal primer site and UMIs. TCRdb re-called the 5' RACE reads with MiXCR, one entry per CDR3 protein. The sample records roughly 56,000 distinct CDR3 sequences, 5.5% to 6% being singletons. V gene TRBV7-3 combines with J gene TRBJ2-3, with D unclear. This receptor was obtained from a man aged 18 to 29 who received the YFV17D yellow fever vaccine. Here the sequenced sample was PBMCs, either bulk or a sorted T-cell subset (CD4+, CD8+, memory, or dextramer-sorted; not recorded which), taken on the day of the yellow fever booster vaccination. CDR3 in amino acids: CASSAMVGTDTQYF. As DNA, the CDR3 is TGTGCCAGCAGTGCCATGGTGGGCACAGATACGCAGTATTTT.